The 3 T cell receptor beta chains below were found in one sample sequenced in a study of blood T cell repertoires in COVID-19. Assay: immunoSEQ multiplex PCR; the TCRdb copy retains only in-frame clones and omits some. The profile covers about 150,000 clones, with 75% to 90% appearing a single time and 15% taken by the ten largest. Material for sequencing was peripheral blood. The receptors derive from a middle-aged woman with acute or convalescent COVID-19.

The chain carries TRBV30 and TRBJ1-6; tentatively, D is TRBD1 (5 bases). The CDR3 spans 15 residues. Germline lookup yields CDR1 GTSNPN and CDR2 SVGIG (reference sequence). Trimming stripped 3 bases from V and 10 bases from J, with 19 bases between. As DNA, the CDR3 is TGTGCCTGGAGCCAAATGTGGGGGGACGGATCACCCCTCCACTTT. Residues: CAWSQMWGDGSPLHF.

The chain employs TRBV6-5 and TRBJ1-2, with 9 bases aligning to TRBD1. V lost 5 bases, J lost 3 bases, and 7 bases stayed unmatched. Germline V gene lookup returns CDR1 MNHEY and CDR2 SVGAGI. The CDR3 extends over 15 amino acids. The CDR3: CASSTGQGGYYGYTF. The CDR3 DNA follows: TGTGCCAGCAGTACGGGACAGGGCGGGTACTATGGCTACACCTTC.

The gene calls are TRBV5-6 and TRBJ2-5, with a weak D call TRBD1 (5 bases). Trimming shortened V by 3 bases and J by 2 bases, and 8 bases separated the two germline ends. The germline CDR1 and CDR2 sequences are SGHDT and YYEEEE. The CDR3 extends over 13 amino acids. The CDR3 sequence: CASSSDRQETQYF. The DNA for the CDR3 is TGTGCCAGCAGCTCTGACAGACAAGAGACCCAGTACTTC.